This paragraph covers one T cell receptor (beta chain) sequence. These data belong to a study of T cells in localized non-small cell lung cancer. TCRdb keeps only in-frame clones here, not all; method: immunoSEQ multiplex PCR. The data contain tens of thousands of clones, just over 90% of them singletons. Specimen: peripheral blood, collected before any cancer treatment. This clonotype was obtained from a female donor older than 55 with stage I lung adenocarcinoma.

CDR3 in amino acids: CASADRYTEAFF. For the CDR3, the DNA is TGTGCCAGCGCGGACAGATACACTGAAGCTTTCTTT. The chain links TRBV19 to TRBJ1-1, with a possible D match to TRBD1 (6 bases). The CDR3 runs to 12 residues. Trimming stripped 9 bases from V and 3 bases from J, with 11 bases between. Germline CDR1 LNHDA, CDR2 SQIVND (reference sequence).